Listed here are 25 T cell receptor beta chains from one sample, sequenced in a study of beta chain features in type 1 diabetes. Expressed TCRB transcripts were sequenced, since all the RNA that had been isolated was reverse transcribed. Measured with immunoSEQ multiplex PCR; TCRdb has only the in-frame clones, and not every one. The sample holds 300,000 to 450,000 clones; 10% to 15% are singletons and the top ten take roughly 0.015%. The sample taken for sequencing was naive CD4+ T cells from blood. The receptors derive from a man younger than 35 in good health.

This clone came up a few times. The chain has TRBV29-1 and TRBJ1-1; no clear D gene. This CDR3 has 12 amino acids. Trimming cost V 1 base and J 7 bases, with 10 bases left between them. Germline CDR1 SQVTM, CDR2 ANQGSEA. The CDR3 sequence: CSVEAGFGEAFF. The CDR3 DNA sequence: TGCAGCGTTGAAGCGGGGTTCGGTGAAGCTTTCTTT.

This clone was counted only a few times. V gene TRBV5-4 combines with J gene TRBJ1-1; D is undetermined. The germline gives CDR1 SGHNT, CDR2 YYREEE (reference sequence). The CDR3 extends over 13 amino acids. The V end lost 0 bases, the J end lost 3 bases, and 6 bases lay between the germline ends. CDR3 sequence: CASSLDRYTEAFF. The DNA for the CDR3 is TGTGCCAGCAGCTTGGATAGATACACTGAAGCTTTCTTT. The whole variable domain, remainder taken from reference TRBV5-4 and TRBJ1-1, is ETGVTQSPTHLIKTRGQQVTLRCSSQSGHNTVSWYQQALGQGPQFIFQYYREEENGRGNFPPRFSGLQFPNYSSELNVNALELDDSALYLCASSLDRYTEAFFGQGTRLTVV.

The rearrangement links TRBV29-1 to TRBJ1-1; the D gene is possibly TRBD1 (6 bases). Germline assignment: CDR1 SQVTM and CDR2 ANQGSEA. The CDR3 length is 14 residues. Trimming stripped 6 bases from V and 4 bases from J, with 18 bases between. The CDR3 DNA sequence: TGCAGCGTGACAAAGGGACATTGGGGCACTGAAGCTTTCTTT. It specifies CSVTKGHWGTEAFF.

The chain carries TRBV28 and TRBJ2-3; TRBD2 matches 10 bases. Trimming cost V 6 bases and J 0 bases; bases outside gene matches: 3. This CDR3 has 15 amino acids. Germline values: CDR1 MDHEN, CDR2 SYDVKM. CDR3 DNA: TGTGCCAGCAGCCTTAGCGGGGGGAGCACAGATACGCAGTATTTT. Its protein product is CASSLSGGSTDTQYF.

The chain uses TRBV29-1 and TRBJ2-2, with D perhaps TRBD1 (5 bases). The V and J ends lost 5 bases and 3 bases respectively, with 16 bases between them. This CDR3 region has 15 residues. Germline lookup yields CDR1 SQVTM and CDR2 ANQGSEA. In nucleotides, the CDR3 is TGCAGCGTTTTGGGGCGACCGTCACACACCGGGGAGCTGTTTTTT. Protein sequence: CSVLGRPSHTGELFF.

The rearrangement uses TRBV28 and TRBJ2-7, with 7 positions matching TRBD1. The CDR3 spans 13 residues. Germline V gene lookup returns CDR1 MDHEN and CDR2 SYDVKM. The V gene end was trimmed by 7 bases and the J gene end by 2 bases; junction bases not matched to a gene: 5. CDR3 residues: CASKVQGTYEQYF. The CDR3 DNA is TGTGCCAGCAAAGTACAGGGGACCTACGAGCAGTACTTC.

This clone was counted a few times. V and J are TRBV19 and TRBJ2-7; TRBD1 aligns across 10 bases. Per germline, CDR1 LNHDA and CDR2 SQIVND (reference sequence). The CDR3 is 14 amino acids. V lost 9 bases and J lost 1; bases outside the gene matches: 6. The CDR3 nucleotides are TGTGCCAGCCGGGGACAGGGGCTGTCCTACGAGCAGTACTTC. Translated: CASRGQGLSYEQYF.

The genes are TRBV9 and TRBJ1-4, with D uncertain. V was clipped by 0 bases and J by 7 bases, with 4 bases between them. Per germline, CDR1 SGDLS and CDR2 YYNGEE. This CDR3 spans 12 amino acids. The DNA of the CDR3 is TGTGCCAGCAGCGTAGGGGCTGAAAAACTGTTTTTT. Its translation: CASSVGAEKLFF.

The rearrangement joins TRBV21-1 to TRBJ1-5. TRBV21-1 is a documented pseudogene. This CDR3 spans 16 amino acids. CDR3 in DNA: TGTGCTCAGTCCGGGTCGGGGGTTAAAGGCAATCAGCCCCAGCATTTT. As protein: CAQSGSGVKGNQPQHF.

In this sample, this clone turned up a few times. This chain connects TRBV30 to TRBJ1-5, with D possibly matching TRBD1 (5 bases). Germline V gene sequence: CDR1 GTSNPN, CDR2 SVGIG (reference sequence). This CDR3 has 13 amino acids. The V end lost 4 bases, the J end lost 3 bases, and 10 bases lay between the germline ends. The CDR3 is CAWTDSYNQPQHF. The CDR3 bases are TGTGCCTGGACCGACAGTTACAATCAGCCCCAGCATTTT.

The rearrangement links TRBV30 to TRBJ2-2; D may be TRBD1 (6 bases). V was shortened by 0 bases and J by 5 bases, with 10 bases between the two germline ends. Looked up from germline, CDR1 is GTSNPN and CDR2 is SVGIG (reference sequence). CDR3 size: 14 residues. The CDR3 spells CAWSVQGGTGELFF. CDR3 DNA sequence: TGTGCCTGGAGTGTACAAGGGGGAACCGGGGAGCTGTTTTTT.

The V call is TRBV2, the J call TRBJ2-5; TRBD2 matches 12 bases. This CDR3 has 16 amino acids. CDR1 SNHLY and CDR2 FYNNEI come from the germline V gene. The junction had 12 bases not matched to a gene; V was cut back by 7 bases and J by 6 bases. In DNA form, the CDR3 reads TGTGCCAGCAATGGGGACCTAGCGGGAGGGTGGAAGACCCAGTACTTC. This translates into CASNGDLAGGWKTQYF.

This clone was detected only a few times. The rearrangement links TRBV30 to TRBJ1-2, with 10 bases identical to TRBD1. The CDR3 length is 15 residues. Germline CDR1 is GTSNPN and CDR2 is SVGIG (reference sequence). The J segment lost 6 bases and the V segment lost 5 bases, leaving 12 bases of the junction unmatched. The CDR3 DNA sequence: TGTGCCTGGGGGGAAATGGGACAGGGGATAAATGGCTACACCTTC. This sequence encodes CAWGEMGQGINGYTF.

A single count supports this clone. V is TRBV12-5 and J is TRBJ1-1; D unclear. V lost 5 bases and J lost 0, with 7 bases in between. The germline V gene has CDR1 LGHNT and CDR2 FRNRAP. CDR3 size: 13 residues. CDR3 coding DNA: TGTGCTAGTGGTACAGCCGTGAACACTGAAGCTTTCTTT. This encodes CASGTAVNTEAFF.

The chain combines TRBV9 with TRBJ2-5; 7 nucleotides align to TRBD2. This CDR3 spans 14 amino acids. The V segment lost 0 bases and the J segment 7 bases; nucleotides outside the gene matches: 6. Germline assignment: CDR1 SGDLS and CDR2 YYNGEE. Written as DNA, the CDR3 is TGTGCCAGCAGCGTAGACGGGGGGTCCGGGACCCAGTACTTC. Protein product: CASSVDGGSGTQYF.

The sample holds a few counts of this clone. The chain employs TRBV28 and TRBJ2-5, with no clear D. The germline V gene has CDR1 MDHEN and CDR2 SYDVKM. V dropped 1 base and J dropped 1 base, with 10 bases sitting between them. The CDR3 covers 15 residues. The CDR3 region is CASSLSVSVQETQYF. In DNA form, the CDR3 reads TGTGCCAGCAGTTTATCCGTCAGTGTCCAAGAGACCCAGTACTTC.

This clone showed up just a few times. This chain uses TRBV9 with TRBJ2-3, with 9 bases matching TRBD2. V shed 0 bases and J 8 bases; nucleotides not matched to a gene: 13. Germline CDR1 and CDR2: SGDLS and YYNGEE. This CDR3 has 17 residues. CDR3 residues: CASSVARAGGPSATQYF. CDR3 sequence (DNA): TGTGCCAGCAGCGTAGCGAGGGCGGGGGGGCCTTCCGCTACGCAGTATTTT. Together with reference TRBV9 and TRBJ2-3, the CDR3 gives the full variable domain: DSGVTQTPKHLITATGQRVTLRCSPRSGDLSVYWYQQSLDQGLQFLIQYYNGEERAKGNILERFSAQQFPDLHSELNLSSLELGDSALYFCASSVARAGGPSATQYFGPGTRLTVL.

This clone was counted between two and nine times. The chain is built from TRBV6-5 and TRBJ1-1, with a tentative D call TRBD1 (6 bases). Looked up from germline, CDR1 is MNHEY and CDR2 is SVGAGI. The CDR3 extends over 14 amino acids. V lost 6 bases, J lost 0 bases, and 11 bases lay in between. The CDR3 DNA reads TGTGCCAGCAGACAGGGAGCGATGAACACTGAAGCTTTCTTT. This sequence encodes CASRQGAMNTEAFF.

As for this clone: Other DNA variants within this sample encode the same CDR3. This chain links TRBV9 with TRBJ2-7, with 7 bases aligning to TRBD2. The V gene end was trimmed by 2 bases and the J gene end by 0 bases; junction bases not matched to a gene: 2. The CDR3 consists of 14 residues. The germline CDR1 and CDR2 sequences are SGDLS and YYNGEE. This CDR3 is CASSVGGSSYEQYF. The CDR3 DNA follows: TGTGCCAGCAGCGTCGGGGGGAGCTCCTACGAGCAGTACTTC.

This clone occurred a few times. The chain is built from TRBV27 and TRBJ1-1; D call uncertain. The V end lost 10 bases, the J end lost 0 bases, and 15 bases lay between the germline ends. The CDR3 covers 14 residues. CDR1 MNHEY and CDR2 SMNVEV come from the germline V gene (reference sequence). The CDR3 nucleotides read TGTGCCATCAGGAAAGCGGGGATGAACACTGAAGCTTTCTTT. Protein sequence: CAIRKAGMNTEAFF.

This clone was detected a few times. The rearrangement joins TRBV28 to TRBJ1-2; 7 bases line up with TRBD1. CDR3 size: 16 residues. Germline CDR1 and CDR2: MDHEN and SYDVKM. V was pared by 5 bases and J by 0 bases, with 9 bases of the junction left unmatched. The CDR3 sequence: CASSALDGTANYGYTF. The CDR3 coding sequence is TGTGCCAGCAGTGCCCTCGACGGGACAGCTAACTATGGCTACACCTTC.

This clone was observed at least ten times. This chain links TRBV29-1 with TRBJ2-7; 7 nucleotides line up with TRBD1. Germline-derived CDR1 and CDR2 are SQVTM and ANQGSEA. V dropped 6 bases and J dropped 3; count of bases not matched to a gene: 5. The CDR3 loop spans 12 amino acids. CDR3 in amino acids: CSVSRQGYEQYF. The DNA for the CDR3 is TGCAGCGTCTCCCGACAGGGCTACGAGCAGTACTTC.

The V call is TRBV19, the J call TRBJ1-1; 7 nucleotides align to TRBD1. V was clipped by 7 bases and J by 2 bases; unmatched bases: 10. Germline values: CDR1 LNHDA, CDR2 SQIVND (reference sequence). CDR3 size: 15 residues. The CDR3 nucleotides read TGTGCCAGTACCGGGACAGACCCATTTAACACTGAAGCTTTCTTT. Amino acid sequence: CASTGTDPFNTEAFF.

The chain carries TRBV6-8 and TRBJ1-5; possible D gene TRBD1, 6 bases. The germline V and J ends were trimmed by 10 bases and 5 bases, with 15 bases remaining between them. CDR1 is MNHGY and CDR2 is SAAAGT in the germline V gene. There are 13 residues in the CDR3. CDR3 nucleotides: TGTGCCACCCATGACAGGAAAGATCAGCCCCAGCATTTT. Protein sequence: CATHDRKDQPQHF.

CDR3: CASSPLAGDEQYF. CDR3 sequence (DNA): TGTGCCAGCAGCCCCCTAGCGGGAGACGAGCAGTACTTC. This chain connects TRBV7-9 to TRBJ2-7, with 10 bases lining up with TRBD2. Germline V gives CDR1 SEHNR, CDR2 FQNEAQ (reference sequence). The CDR3 sequence is 13 residues long. Trimming at V came to 5 bases and at J to 5 bases, leaving 3 bases not matched to a gene.